The sequence of this T cell receptor beta chain was determined in a study of T cells after yellow fever vaccination. Study overall: In the case of low-cell-number fractions, SMART-Seq v4 Ultra Low Input was used for preparation.

Germline values: CDR1 MNHEY, CDR2 SVGEGT. The CDR3 is 16 amino acids. From the 5' RACE reads, TCRdb called clonotypes with MiXCR, one entry per CDR3 protein. The repertoire includes over 10,000 distinct CDR3 sequences, 5.8% of them detected once, and 0.93% sits in the top ten. This clonotype was picked up many times. The germline gene is not matched at one end of the junction; a read error may be the cause. Broader study findings: Memory subsets that were sorted on day 0 lacked detectable signal for almost all vaccine-responding clonotypes. A small proportion of clonotypes was detected in both the CD4 and CD8 compartments. Most primary-vaccination clones reappeared after the booster (just under 98% CD4, about 88% CD8).

Source: PBMCs, either bulk or a sorted T-cell subset (CD4+, CD8+, memory, or dextramer-sorted; not recorded which), taken on the day of the yellow fever booster vaccination. The TCR originated in a man aged 30-40 years who received the YFV17D yellow fever vaccine. This chain uses TRBV6-2 or TRBV6-3 with TRBJ1-5; 8 bases fit TRBD1. CDR3 in DNA: TGTGCCAGCACTCCAGGGGGCCTTGGACCCAATCTGCCCCAGCATTTT. Encoded protein: CASTPGGLGPNLPQHF.